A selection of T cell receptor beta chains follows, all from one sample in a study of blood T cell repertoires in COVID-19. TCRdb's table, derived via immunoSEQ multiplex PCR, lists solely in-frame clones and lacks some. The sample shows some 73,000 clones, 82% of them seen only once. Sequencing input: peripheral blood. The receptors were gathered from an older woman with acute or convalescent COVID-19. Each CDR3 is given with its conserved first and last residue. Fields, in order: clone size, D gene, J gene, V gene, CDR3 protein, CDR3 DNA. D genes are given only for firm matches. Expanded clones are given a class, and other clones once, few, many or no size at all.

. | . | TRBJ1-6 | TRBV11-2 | CASSLGLGGNSPLHF | TGTGCCAGCAGCTTAGGTCTGGGAGGTAATTCACCCCTCCACTTT
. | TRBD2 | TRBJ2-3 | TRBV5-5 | CASSSAGGGRDTQYF | TGTGCCAGCAGCTCTGCGGGGGGTGGAAGAGATACGCAGTATTTT
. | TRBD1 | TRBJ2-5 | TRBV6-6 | CATSDPGQGLGETQYF | TGTGCCACATCGGATCCGGGACAGGGGTTGGGAGAGACCCAGTACTTC
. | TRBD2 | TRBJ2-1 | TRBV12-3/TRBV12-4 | CASSLTAGVAFF | TGTGCCAGCAGTTTAACAGCGGGAGTGGCGTTCTTC
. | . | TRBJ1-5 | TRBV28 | CASSHGGSSNQPQHF | TGTGCCAGTTCTCATGGTGGGAGTAGCAATCAGCCCCAGCATTTT
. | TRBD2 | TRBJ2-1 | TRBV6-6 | CASTERAGSNEQFF | TGTGCCAGCACCGAACGAGCGGGATCCAATGAGCAGTTCTTC
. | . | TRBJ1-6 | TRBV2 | CASSILLGLNGQHNSPLHF | TGTGCCAGCAGCATACTTCTTGGACTAAACGGGCAGCATAATTCACCCCTCCACTTT
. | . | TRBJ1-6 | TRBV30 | CAWSVLGARSPLHF | TGTGCCTGGAGTGTATTGGGGGCGCGTTCACCCCTCCACTTT
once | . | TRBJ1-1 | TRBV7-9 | CASSVDMKTAEAFF | TGTGCCAGCAGCGTAGACATGAAGACAGCTGAAGCTTTCTTT
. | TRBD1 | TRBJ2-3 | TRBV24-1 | CATSLEGAADTQYF | TGTGCCACCAGTCTTGAGGGGGCGGCAGATACGCAGTATTTT
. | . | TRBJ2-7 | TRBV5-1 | CASSLSGDPSYYEQYF | TGCGCCAGCAGCTTGTCGGGGGATCCCTCCTACTACGAGCAGTACTTC
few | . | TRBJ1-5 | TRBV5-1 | CALLGQDNQPQHF | TGCGCCCTTCTAGGACAAGACAATCAGCCCCAGCATTTT
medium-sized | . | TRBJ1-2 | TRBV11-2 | CASSLESRFYGYTF | TGTGCCAGCAGCTTAGAATCACGGTTCTATGGCTACACCTTC
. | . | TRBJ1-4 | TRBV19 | CASSPTATNEKLFF | TGTGCCAGTAGTCCGACAGCAACTAATGAAAAACTGTTTTTT
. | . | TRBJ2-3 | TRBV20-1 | CSANKQPSAYF | TGCAGTGCTAACAAGCAGCCTAGTGCGTATTTT
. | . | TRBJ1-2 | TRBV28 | CASSHLGAEENYGYTF | TGTGCCAGCAGTCATCTTGGGGCAGAGGAGAACTATGGCTACACCTTC
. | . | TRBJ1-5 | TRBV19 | CASNDFPDQPQHF | TGTGCCAGTAATGACTTCCCCGATCAGCCCCAGCATTTT
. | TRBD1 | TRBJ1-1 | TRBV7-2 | CASSPRTGDTEAFF | TGTGCCAGCAGCCCGCGGACAGGGGACACTGAAGCTTTCTTT
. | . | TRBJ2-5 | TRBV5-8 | CASSLDRVGETQYF | TGTGCCAGCAGCTTGGACAGGGTGGGAGAGACCCAGTACTTC
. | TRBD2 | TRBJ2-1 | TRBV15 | CATSRELADSYNEQFF | TGTGCCACCAGCAGAGAGCTAGCGGACTCCTACAATGAGCAGTTCTTC
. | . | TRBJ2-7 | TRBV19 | CASSIGFLAEEQYF | TGTGCCAGTAGTATAGGTTTCCTAGCTGAGGAGCAGTACTTC
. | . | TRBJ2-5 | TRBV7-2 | CASSLLQETQYF | TGTGCCAGCAGCCTCCTACAAGAGACCCAGTACTTC